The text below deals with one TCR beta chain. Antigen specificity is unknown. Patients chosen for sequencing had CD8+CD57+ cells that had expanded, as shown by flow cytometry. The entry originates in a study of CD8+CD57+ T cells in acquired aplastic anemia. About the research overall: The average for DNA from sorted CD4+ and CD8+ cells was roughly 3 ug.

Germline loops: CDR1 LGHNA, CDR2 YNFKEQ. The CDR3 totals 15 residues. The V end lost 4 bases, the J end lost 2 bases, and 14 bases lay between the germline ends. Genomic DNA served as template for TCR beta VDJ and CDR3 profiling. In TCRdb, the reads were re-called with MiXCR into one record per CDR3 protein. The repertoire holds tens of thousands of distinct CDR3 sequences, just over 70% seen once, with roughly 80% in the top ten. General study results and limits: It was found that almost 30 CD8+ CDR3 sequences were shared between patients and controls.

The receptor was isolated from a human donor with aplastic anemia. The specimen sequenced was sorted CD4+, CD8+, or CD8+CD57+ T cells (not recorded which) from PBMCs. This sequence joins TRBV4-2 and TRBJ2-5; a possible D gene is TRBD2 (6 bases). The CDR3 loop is CASSPGGSSQETQYF. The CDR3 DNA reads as TGTGCCAGCAGCCCTGGGGGGTCCAGTCAAGAGACCCAGTACTTC.